These 2 T cell receptor beta chains were all obtained from the same sample, sequenced in a study of naive and memory T cell subsets. Two oligonucleotides, mixed equimolar, formed the beta constant-region primer covering TRBC1 and TRBC2. TCRdb re-derived calls from the UMI-ligation and nested PCR reads in MiXCR, one entry per CDR3 protein. This sample yields about 90,000 distinct CDR3 sequences, of which roughly 7% are seen a single time; around 1.6% belongs to the top ten. Sequenced input: central memory CD4+ T cells from blood. The source is a human donor in good health.

This chain links TRBV19 with TRBJ2-1; 7 bases match TRBD1. Germline V gene lookup returns CDR1 LNHDA and CDR2 SQIVND (reference sequence). This CDR3 is 16 amino acids long. The ends lost 3 bases at V and 3 bases at J; junction bases unmatched: 8. The CDR3 sequence is CASSIDLAGGYNEQFF. CDR3 coding DNA: TGTGCCAGTAGTATTGACCTGGCAGGGGGCTACAATGAGCAGTTCTTC.

In this sample, this clonotype turned up many times. The chain is built from TRBV7-9 and TRBJ1-5; 7 positions agree with TRBD1. With V trimmed by 6 bases and J by 6 bases, 5 bases remained unmatched. The germline gives CDR1 SEHNR, CDR2 FQNEAQ (reference sequence). The CDR3 contains 13 residues. CDR3 in amino acids: CASRDREGQPQHF. CDR3 nucleotides: TGTGCCAGCAGAGACAGGGAGGGTCAGCCCCAGCATTTT.